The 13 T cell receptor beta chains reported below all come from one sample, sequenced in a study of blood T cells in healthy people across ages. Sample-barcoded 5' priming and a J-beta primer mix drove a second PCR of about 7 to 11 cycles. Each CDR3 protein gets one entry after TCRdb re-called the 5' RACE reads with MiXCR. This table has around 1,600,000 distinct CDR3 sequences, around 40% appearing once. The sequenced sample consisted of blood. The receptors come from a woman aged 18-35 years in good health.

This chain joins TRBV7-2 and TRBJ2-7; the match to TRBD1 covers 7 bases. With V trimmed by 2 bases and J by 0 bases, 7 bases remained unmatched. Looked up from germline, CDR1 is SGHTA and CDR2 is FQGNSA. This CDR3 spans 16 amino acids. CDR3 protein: CASSLRDSPSSYEQYF. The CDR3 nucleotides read TGTGCCAGCAGCTTAAGGGACAGTCCCAGCTCCTACGAGCAGTACTTC.

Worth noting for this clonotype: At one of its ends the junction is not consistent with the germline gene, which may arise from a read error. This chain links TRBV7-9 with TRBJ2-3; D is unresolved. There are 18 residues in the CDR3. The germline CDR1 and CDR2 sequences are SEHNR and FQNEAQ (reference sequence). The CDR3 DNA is TGTGCCGGCAGCCCAATCCGAGGAGTCGGACGAAGCACAGATACGCAGTATTTT. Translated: CAGSPIRGVGRSTDTQYF.

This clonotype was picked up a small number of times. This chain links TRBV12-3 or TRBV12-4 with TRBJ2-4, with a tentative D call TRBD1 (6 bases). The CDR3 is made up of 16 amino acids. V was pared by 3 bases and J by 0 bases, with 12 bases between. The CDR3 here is CASSFQKGQAKNIQYF. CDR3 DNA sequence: TGTGCCAGCAGTTTTCAGAAGGGACAAGCCAAAAACATTCAGTACTTC.

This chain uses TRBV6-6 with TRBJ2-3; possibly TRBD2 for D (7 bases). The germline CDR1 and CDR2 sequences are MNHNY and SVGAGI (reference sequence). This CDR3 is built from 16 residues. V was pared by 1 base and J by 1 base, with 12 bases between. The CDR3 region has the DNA TGTGCCAGCAGTTACTATGGGGGGGCTGGCACAGATACGCAGTATTTT. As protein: CASSYYGGAGTDTQYF.

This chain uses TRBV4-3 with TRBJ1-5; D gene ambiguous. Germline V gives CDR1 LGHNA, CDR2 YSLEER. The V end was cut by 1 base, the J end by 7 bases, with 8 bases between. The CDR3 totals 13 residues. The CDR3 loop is CASSQVAWQPQHF. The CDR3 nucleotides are TGCGCCAGCAGCCAAGTCGCCTGGCAGCCCCAGCATTTT.

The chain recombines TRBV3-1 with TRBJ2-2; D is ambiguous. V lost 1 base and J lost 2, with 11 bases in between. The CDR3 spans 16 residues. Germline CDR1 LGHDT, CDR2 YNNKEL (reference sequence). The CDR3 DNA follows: TGTGCCAGCAGCCAAGGTTACGGACGCAACACCGGGGAGCTGTTTTTT. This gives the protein CASSQGYGRNTGELFF.

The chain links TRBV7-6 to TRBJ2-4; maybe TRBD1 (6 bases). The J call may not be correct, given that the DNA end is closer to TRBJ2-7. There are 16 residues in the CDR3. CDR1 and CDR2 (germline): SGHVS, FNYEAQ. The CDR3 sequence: CASSPPGTRISYEQYF. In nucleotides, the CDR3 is TGTGCCAGCAGCCCGCCTGGGACACGAATCTCCTACGAGCAGTACTTC.

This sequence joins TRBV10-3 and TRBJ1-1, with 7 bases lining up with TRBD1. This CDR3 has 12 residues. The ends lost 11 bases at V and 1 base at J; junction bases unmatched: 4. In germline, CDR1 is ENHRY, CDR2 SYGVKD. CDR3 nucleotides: TGTGCCGCTCGACAGGGGAACACTGAAGCTTTCTTT. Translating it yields CAARQGNTEAFF.

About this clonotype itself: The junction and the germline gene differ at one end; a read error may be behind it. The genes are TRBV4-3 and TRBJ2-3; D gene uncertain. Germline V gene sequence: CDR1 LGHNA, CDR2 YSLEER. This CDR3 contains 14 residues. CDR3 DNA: TGCGCCAGCAGCCAAGACGGCCCCAAAGGAACGCGGTATTTT. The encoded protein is CASSQDGPKGTRYF.

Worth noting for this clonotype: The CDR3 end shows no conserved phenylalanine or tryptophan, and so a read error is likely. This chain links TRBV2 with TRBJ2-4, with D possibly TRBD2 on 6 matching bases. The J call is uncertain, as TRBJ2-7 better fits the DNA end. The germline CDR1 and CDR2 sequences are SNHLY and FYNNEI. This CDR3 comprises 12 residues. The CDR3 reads CASRRTTYEQYY. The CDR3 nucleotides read TGTGCCAGCAGGCGGACTACCTACGAGCAGTACTAC.

The DNA of the CDR3 is TGTGCCAGCTCACCAAAAACTAGCGGCACAGATACGCAGTTCTTC. Its translation is CASSPKTSGTDTQFF. The chain links TRBV18 to TRBJ2-1; 8 positions agree with TRBD2. Germline loops: CDR1 KGHSH, CDR2 LQKENI. This CDR3 has 15 residues. V gave up 2 bases and J gave up 12 bases; unmatched junction bases: 12. Full variable domain (missing parts from reference TRBV18 and TRBJ2-1): NAGVMQNPRHLVRRRGQEARLRCSPMKGHSHVYWYRQLPEEGLKFMVYLQKENIIDESGMPKERFSAEFPKEGPSILRIQQVVRGDSAAYFCASSPKTSGTDTQFFGPGTRLTVL.

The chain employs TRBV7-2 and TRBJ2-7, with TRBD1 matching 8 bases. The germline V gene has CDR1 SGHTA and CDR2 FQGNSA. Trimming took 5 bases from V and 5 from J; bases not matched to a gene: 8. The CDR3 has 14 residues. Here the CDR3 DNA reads TGTGCCAGCAGCGTGGACAGGGTAGTCGACGAGCAGTACTTC. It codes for CASSVDRVVDEQYF. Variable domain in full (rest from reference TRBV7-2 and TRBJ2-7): GAGVSQSPSNKVTEKGKDVELRCDPISGHTALYWYRQSLGQGLEFLIYFQGNSAPDKSGLPSDRFSAERTGGSVSTLTIQRTQQEDSAVYLCASSVDRVVDEQYFGPGTRLTVT.

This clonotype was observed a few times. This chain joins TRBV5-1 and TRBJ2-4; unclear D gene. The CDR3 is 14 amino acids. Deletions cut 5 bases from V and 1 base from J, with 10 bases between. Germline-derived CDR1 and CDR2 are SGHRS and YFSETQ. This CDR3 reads CASRDDGAKNIQYF. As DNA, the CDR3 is TGCGCCAGCAGGGACGACGGGGCCAAAAACATTCAGTACTTC.